This T cell receptor (beta chain) was profiled in a study of blood T cell repertoires in COVID-19. As for the study in general: Whether acute or convalescent, the COVID-19 samples came from the United States, Italy and Spain. From T cells, B-cell-depleted T cells, or PBMCs came the material, which was cDNA or gDNA.

Under the authors' procedure: Scientists estimated how many nucleated cells there were by amplifying reference gene primers. TCRdb keeps only in-frame clones here, not all; method: immunoSEQ multiplex PCR. The D gene and trimming were derived from the DNA, and the V and J assignments and clone size from that table. The sample contains roughly 78,000 clones, roughly 86% of which appear only once. The sequence was obtained from a woman aged 55 to 70 with acute or convalescent COVID-19. Sample: peripheral blood.

CDR3 region: CASTPIGGATGELFF. The CDR3 coding sequence is TGTGCCAGCACCCCGATCGGGGGGGCGACCGGGGAGCTGTTTTTT. The chain couples TRBV11-2 to TRBJ2-2, with TRBD2 identical over 8 bases. The CDR3 has 15 amino acids. Germline loops: CDR1 SGHAT, CDR2 FQNNGV. The V segment lost 7 bases and the J segment 5 bases; nucleotides outside the gene matches: 9.